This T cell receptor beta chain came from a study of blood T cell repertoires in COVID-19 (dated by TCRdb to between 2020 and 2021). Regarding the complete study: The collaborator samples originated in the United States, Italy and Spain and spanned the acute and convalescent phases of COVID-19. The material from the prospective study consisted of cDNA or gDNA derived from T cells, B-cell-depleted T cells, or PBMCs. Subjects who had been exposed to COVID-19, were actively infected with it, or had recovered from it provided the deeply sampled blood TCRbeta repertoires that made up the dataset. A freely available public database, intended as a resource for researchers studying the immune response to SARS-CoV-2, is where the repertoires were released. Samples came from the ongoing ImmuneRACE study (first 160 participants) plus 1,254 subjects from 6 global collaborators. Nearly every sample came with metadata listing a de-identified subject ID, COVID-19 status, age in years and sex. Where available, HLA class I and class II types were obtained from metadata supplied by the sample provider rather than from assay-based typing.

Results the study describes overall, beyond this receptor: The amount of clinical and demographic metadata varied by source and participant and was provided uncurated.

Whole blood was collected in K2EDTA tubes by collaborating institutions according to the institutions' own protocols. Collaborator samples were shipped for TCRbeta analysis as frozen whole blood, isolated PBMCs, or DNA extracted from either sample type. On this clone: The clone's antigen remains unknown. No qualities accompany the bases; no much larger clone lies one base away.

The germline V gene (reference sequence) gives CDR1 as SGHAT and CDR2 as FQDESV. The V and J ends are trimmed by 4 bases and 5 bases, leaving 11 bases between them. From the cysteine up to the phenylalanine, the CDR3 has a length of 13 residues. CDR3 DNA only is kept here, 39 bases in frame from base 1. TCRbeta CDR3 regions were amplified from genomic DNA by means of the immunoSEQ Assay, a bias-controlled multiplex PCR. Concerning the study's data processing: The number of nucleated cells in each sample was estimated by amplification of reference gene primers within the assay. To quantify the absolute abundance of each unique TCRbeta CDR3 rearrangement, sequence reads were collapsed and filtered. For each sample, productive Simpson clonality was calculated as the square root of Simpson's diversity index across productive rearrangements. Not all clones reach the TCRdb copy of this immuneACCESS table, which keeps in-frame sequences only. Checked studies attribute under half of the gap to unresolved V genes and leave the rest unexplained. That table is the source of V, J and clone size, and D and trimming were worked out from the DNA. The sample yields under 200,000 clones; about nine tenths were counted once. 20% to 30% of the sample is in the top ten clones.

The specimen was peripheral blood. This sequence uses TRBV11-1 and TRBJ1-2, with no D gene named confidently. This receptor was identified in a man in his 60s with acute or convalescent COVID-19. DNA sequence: TGTGCCAGCAGCTCCAGACGGGATTATGGCTACACCTTC. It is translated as CASSSRRDYGYTF. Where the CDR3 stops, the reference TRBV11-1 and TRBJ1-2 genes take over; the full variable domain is EAEVAQSPRYKITEKSQAVAFWCDPISGHATLYWYRQILGQGPELLVQFQDESVVDDSQLPKDRFSAERLKGVDSTLKIQPAELGDSAMYLCASSSRRDYGYTFGSGTRLTVV.